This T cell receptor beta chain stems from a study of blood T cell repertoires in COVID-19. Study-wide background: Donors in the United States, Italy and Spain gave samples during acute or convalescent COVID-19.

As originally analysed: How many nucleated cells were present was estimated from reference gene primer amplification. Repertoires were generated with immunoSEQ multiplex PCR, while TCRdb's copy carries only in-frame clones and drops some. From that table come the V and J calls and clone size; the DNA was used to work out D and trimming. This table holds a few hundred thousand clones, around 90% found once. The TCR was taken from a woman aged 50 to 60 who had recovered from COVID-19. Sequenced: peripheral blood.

The chain's CDR3 is CASLPVTGIYNEQFF. The CDR3 bases are TGTGCCAGCCTCCCCGTGACAGGGATTTACAATGAGCAGTTCTTC. The rearrangement uses TRBV28 and TRBJ2-1, with TRBD1 identical over 7 bases. Germline values: CDR1 MDHEN, CDR2 SYDVKM. This CDR3 spans 15 amino acids. Trimming removed 8 bases from V and 4 bases from J; junction bases left unmatched: 11.